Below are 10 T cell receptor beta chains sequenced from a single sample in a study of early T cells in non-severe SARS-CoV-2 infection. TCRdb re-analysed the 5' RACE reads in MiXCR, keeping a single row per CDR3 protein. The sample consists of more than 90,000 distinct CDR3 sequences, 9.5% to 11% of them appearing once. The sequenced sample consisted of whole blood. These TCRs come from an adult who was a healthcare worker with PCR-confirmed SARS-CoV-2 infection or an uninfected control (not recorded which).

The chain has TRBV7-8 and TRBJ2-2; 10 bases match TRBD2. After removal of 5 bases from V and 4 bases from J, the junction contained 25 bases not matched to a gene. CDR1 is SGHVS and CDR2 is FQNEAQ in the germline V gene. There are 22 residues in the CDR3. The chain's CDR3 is CASSPRSGFLAGDRATTGELFF. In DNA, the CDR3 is TGTGCCAGCAGCCCTAGATCAGGGTTCCTAGCGGGAGATAGGGCGACCACCGGGGAGCTGTTTTTT.

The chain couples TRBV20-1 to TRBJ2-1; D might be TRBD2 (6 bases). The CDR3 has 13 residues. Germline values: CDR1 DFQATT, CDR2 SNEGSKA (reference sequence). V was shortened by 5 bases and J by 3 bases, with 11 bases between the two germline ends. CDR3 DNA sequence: TGCAGTGCTGGGGGACTGTACTACAATGAGCAGTTCTTC. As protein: CSAGGLYYNEQFF.

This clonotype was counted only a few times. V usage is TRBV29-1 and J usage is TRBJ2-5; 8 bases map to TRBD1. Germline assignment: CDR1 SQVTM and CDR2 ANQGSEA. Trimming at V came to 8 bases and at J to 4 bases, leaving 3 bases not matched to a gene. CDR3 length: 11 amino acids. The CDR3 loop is CSYQGAETQYF. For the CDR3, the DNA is TGCAGCTATCAGGGGGCAGAGACCCAGTACTTC.

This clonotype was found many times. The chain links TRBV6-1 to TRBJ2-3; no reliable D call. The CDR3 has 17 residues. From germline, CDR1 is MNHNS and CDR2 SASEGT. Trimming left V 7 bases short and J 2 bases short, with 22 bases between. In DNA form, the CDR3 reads TGTGCCAGCAATAAAAGGGTTATCACAGCGTTCACAGATACGCAGTATTTT. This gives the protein CASNKRVITAFTDTQYF.

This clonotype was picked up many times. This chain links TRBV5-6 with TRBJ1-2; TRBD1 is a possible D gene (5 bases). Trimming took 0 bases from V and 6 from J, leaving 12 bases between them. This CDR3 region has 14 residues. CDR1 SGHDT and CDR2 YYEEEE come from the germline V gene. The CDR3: CASSLAGRADGYTF. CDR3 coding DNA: TGTGCCAGCAGCTTGGCCGGCAGGGCGGATGGCTACACCTTC.

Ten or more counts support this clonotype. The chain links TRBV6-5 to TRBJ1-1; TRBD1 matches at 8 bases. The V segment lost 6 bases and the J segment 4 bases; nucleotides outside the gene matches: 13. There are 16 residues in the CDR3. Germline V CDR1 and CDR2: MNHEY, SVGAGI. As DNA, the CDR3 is TGTGCCAGCAGCCTGACAGGGGACCCAATCTTCACTGAAGCTTTCTTT. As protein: CASSLTGDPIFTEAFF.

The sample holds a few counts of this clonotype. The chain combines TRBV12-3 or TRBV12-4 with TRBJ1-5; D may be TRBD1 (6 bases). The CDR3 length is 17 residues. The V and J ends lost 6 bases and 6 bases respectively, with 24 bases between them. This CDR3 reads CASSPPSRGGYGQPQHF. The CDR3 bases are TGTGCCAGCAGCCCCCCGTCCAGGGGTGGGTATGGTCAGCCCCAGCATTTT.

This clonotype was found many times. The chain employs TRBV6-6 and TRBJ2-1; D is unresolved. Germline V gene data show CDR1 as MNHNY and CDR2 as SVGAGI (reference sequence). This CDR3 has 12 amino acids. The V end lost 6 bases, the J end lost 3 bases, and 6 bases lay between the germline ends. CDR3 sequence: CASSPFYNEQFF. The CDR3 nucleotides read TGTGCCAGCAGCCCGTTCTACAATGAGCAGTTCTTC.

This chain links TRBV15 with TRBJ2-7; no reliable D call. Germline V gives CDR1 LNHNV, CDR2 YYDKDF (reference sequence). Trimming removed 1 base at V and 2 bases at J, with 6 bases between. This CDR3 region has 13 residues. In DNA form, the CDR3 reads TGTGCCACCAGCAGAGGGTCTACCTACGAGCAGTACTTC. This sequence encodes CATSRGSTYEQYF.

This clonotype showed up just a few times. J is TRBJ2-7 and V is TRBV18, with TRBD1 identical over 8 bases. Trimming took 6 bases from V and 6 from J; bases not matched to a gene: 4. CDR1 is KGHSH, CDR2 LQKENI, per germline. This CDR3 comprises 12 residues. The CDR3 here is CASSGGQGEQYF. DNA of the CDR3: TGTGCCAGCTCGGGCGGACAGGGCGAGCAGTACTTC.